The clone carrying this T cell receptor beta chain was observed a few times. The target antigen is unknown. The time point denotes: blood 4 weeks post-SBRT, at nephrectomy. Indicated treatment: 15 Gy SBRT to primary tumor, nephrectomy 4 weeks later. Radiation-treated patients gave blood at baseline, week 2 and week 4. Using immunoSEQ multiplex PCR, the repertoire was profiled, and TCRdb retains in-frame clones only, with some absent. The data hold 140,000 or so clones, with 75% to 90% observed a single time. Germline CDR1 and CDR2: GTSNPN and SVGIG (reference sequence). Germline trimming cut 8 bases from V and 4 bases from J; bases unmatched to any gene: 9. CDR3 length equals 13 residues. The data belong to a study of radiation and T cells in renal cell carcinoma. Study-wide points: Top tumor clonotypes rose in blood 2 weeks post-radiation, then contracted.

The receptor's source is a woman aged 50 to 65 with renal cell carcinoma. Sequences were derived from blood, sampled from a patient whose treatment included radiotherapy and nephrectomy. V is TRBV30 and J is TRBJ1-2; 8 nucleotides align to TRBD1. The CDR3 region has the DNA TGTGCCGGACGGATGGGGACAGGCTATGGCTACACCTTC. The encoded protein is CAGRMGTGYGYTF. The whole variable domain, remainder taken from reference TRBV30 and TRBJ1-2, is SQTIHQWPATLVQPVGSPLSLECTVEGTSNPNLYWYRQAAGRGLQLLFYSVGIGQISSEVPQNLSASRPQDRQFILSSKKLLLSDSGFYLCAGRMGTGYGYTFGSGTRLTVV.